These 10 T cell receptor beta chains originate from one sample sequenced in a study of T cell repertoires in cytomegalovirus infection. TCRdb ran MiXCR on the reads and lists one entry per CDR3 protein. The data hold around 280,000 distinct CDR3 sequences, with roughly an eighth observed a single time. Sequencing was performed on PBMCs. The source is a human donor in good health (CMV status not recorded). Some clones in this sample may be carry-over from other donors' samples.

In its sample, this clonotype was seen many times. V usage is TRBV7-3 and J usage is TRBJ2-1; TRBD1 matches 7 bases. The germline V gene encodes CDR1 SGHTA and CDR2 FQGTGA. With 1 base clipped from V and 0 bases from J, the junction kept 9 bases outside the gene matches. The CDR3 extends over 18 amino acids. Here the CDR3 DNA reads TGTGCCAGCAGCTTAAGGGGTATGGGACAGATCTCCTACAATGAGCAGTTCTTC. It encodes CASSLRGMGQISYNEQFF.

This clonotype occurred many times. This chain links TRBV19 with TRBJ2-1, with D perhaps assigned TRBD1 or TRBD2 (6 bases each). The V gene's germline CDR1 is LNHDA and CDR2 SQIVND (reference sequence). V gave up 7 bases and J gave up 4 bases, with 17 bases separating them. This CDR3 spans 15 amino acids. In DNA, the CDR3 is TGTGCCAGTACCCCAGTGGCGGGGACATACAATGAGCAGTTCTTC. Translated: CASTPVAGTYNEQFF.

The CDR3 protein is CASGRASGANVLTF. CDR3 bases: TGTGCCAGCGGCAGGGCGTCCGGGGCCAACGTCCTGACTTTC. This chain links TRBV11-2 with TRBJ2-6; possibly TRBD1 for D (5 bases). There are 14 residues in the CDR3. Germline V gene data show CDR1 as SGHAT and CDR2 as FQNNGV. Trimming shortened V by 8 bases and J by 4 bases, and 12 bases separated the two germline ends.

In its sample, this clonotype was seen many times. The chain's CDR3 is CASSLRGSAGIFSGNTIYF. CDR3 in DNA: TGTGCCAGCAGCTTACGGGGTTCTGCAGGGATATTCTCTGGAAACACCATATATTTT. The chain employs TRBV7-2 and TRBJ1-3, with a weak D call TRBD1 (5 bases). This CDR3 comprises 19 residues. Per germline, CDR1 SGHTA and CDR2 FQGNSA. V was clipped by 2 bases and J by 0 bases, with 20 bases between them.

This clonotype was recorded at least ten times. The chain carries TRBV27 and TRBJ1-4; unclear D gene. CDR3 length equals 15 residues. The germline V and J ends were trimmed by 4 bases and 0 bases, with 9 bases remaining between them. From germline, CDR1 is MNHEY and CDR2 SMNVEV (reference sequence). The CDR3 nucleotides read TGTGCCAGCAGTTCCCGGACGGCAACTAATGAAAAACTGTTTTTT. Translating gives CASSSRTATNEKLFF. Supplemented by reference TRBV27 and TRBJ1-4, the full variable domain reads EAQVTQNPRYLITVTGKKLTVTCSQNMNHEYMSWYRQDPGLGLRQIYYSMNVEVTDKGDVPEGYKVSRKEKRNFPLILESPSPNQTSLYFCASSSRTATNEKLFFGSGTQLSVL.

The V call is TRBV7-2, the J call TRBJ2-1, with 9 bases that match TRBD1. Germline V gives CDR1 SGHTA, CDR2 FQGNSA. The CDR3 contains 18 residues. Losses at the gene ends were 6 bases for V and 2 bases for J; bases not matched to a gene: 14. DNA for the CDR3: TGTGCCAGCAGTCAGGACAGGGGAGTTGGGTTACCCTACAATGAGCAGTTCTTC. Residues: CASSQDRGVGLPYNEQFF.

This clonotype was counted only a few times. The chain uses TRBV18 and TRBJ2-5, with 9 bases that match TRBD2. Germline CDR1 and CDR2: KGHSH and LQKENI. This CDR3 has 16 residues. The J segment lost 4 bases and the V segment lost 3 bases, leaving 9 bases of the junction unmatched. This CDR3 is CASSPVGGGARETQYF. CDR3 nucleotides: TGTGCCAGCTCACCGGTCGGCGGGGGGGCCCGAGAGACCCAGTACTTC.

This chain joins TRBV4-3 and TRBJ2-7; 10 bases align to TRBD2. With V trimmed by 1 base and J by 3 bases, 3 bases remained unmatched. CDR1 LGHNA and CDR2 YSLEER come from the germline V gene. The CDR3 length is 15 residues. In DNA, the CDR3 is TGCGCCAGCAGCCAAGTGGCTAGCGGGAGCTACGAGCAGTACTTC. Protein product: CASSQVASGSYEQYF.

Many counts were recorded for this clonotype. This chain uses TRBV9 with TRBJ2-5; 10 bases map to TRBD2. CDR1 is SGDLS and CDR2 is YYNGEE in the germline V gene. With V trimmed by 0 bases and J by 2 bases, 7 bases remained unmatched. The CDR3 consists of 17 residues. CDR3 DNA sequence: TGTGCCAGCAGCGTAGCCCATAGCGGGGGGATACAAGAGACCCAGTACTTC. This gives the protein CASSVAHSGGIQETQYF.

This clonotype appeared a few times. The chain employs TRBV25-1 and TRBJ1-2; unclear D gene. Germline V gene lookup returns CDR1 MGHDK and CDR2 SYGVNS. The CDR3 is made up of 14 amino acids. V was pared by 7 bases and J by 4 bases, with 16 bases between. CDR3 bases: TGTGCCAGCAAGGACGCGGGCGAGGGCTATGGCTACACCTTC. The encoded protein is CASKDAGEGYGYTF.